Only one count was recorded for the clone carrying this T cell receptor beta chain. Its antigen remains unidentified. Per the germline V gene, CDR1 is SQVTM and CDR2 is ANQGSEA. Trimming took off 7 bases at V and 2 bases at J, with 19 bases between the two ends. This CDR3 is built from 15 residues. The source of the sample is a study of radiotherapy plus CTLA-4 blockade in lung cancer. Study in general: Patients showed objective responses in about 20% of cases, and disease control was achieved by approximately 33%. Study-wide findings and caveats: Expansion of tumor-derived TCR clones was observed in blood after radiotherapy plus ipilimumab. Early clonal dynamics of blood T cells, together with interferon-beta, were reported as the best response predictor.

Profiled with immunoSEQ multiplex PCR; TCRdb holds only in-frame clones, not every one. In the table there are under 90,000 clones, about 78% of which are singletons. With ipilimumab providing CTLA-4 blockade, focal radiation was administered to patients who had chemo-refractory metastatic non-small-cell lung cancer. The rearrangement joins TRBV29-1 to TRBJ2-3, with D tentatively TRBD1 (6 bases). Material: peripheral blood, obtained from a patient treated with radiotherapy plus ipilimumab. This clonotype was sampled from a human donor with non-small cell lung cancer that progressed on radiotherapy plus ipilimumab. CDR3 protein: CSGLGGWTNTDTQYF. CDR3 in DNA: TGCAGCGGGCTAGGGGGTTGGACGAACACAGATACGCAGTATTTT.